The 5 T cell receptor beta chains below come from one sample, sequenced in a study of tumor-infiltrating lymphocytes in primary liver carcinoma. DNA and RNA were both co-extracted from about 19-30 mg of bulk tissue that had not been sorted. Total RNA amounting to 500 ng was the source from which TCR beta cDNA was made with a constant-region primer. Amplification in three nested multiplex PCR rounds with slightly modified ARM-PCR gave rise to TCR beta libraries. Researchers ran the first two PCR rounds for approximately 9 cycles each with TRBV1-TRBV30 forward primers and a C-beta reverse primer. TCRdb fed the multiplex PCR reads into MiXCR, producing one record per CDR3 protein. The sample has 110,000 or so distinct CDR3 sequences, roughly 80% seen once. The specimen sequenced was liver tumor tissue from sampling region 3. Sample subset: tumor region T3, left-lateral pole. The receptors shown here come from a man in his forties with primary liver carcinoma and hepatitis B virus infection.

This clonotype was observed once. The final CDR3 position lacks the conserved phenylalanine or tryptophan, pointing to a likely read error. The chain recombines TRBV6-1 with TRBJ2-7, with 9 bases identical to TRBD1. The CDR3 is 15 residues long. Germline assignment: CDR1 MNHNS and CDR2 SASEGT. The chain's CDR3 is CASSEGQGYSYEQYS. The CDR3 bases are TGTGCAAGCAGTGAGGGACAGGGTTACTCCTACGAGCAGTACTCC.

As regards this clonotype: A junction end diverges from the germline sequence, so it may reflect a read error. Here the CDR3 DNA reads TGTGCCAGTAGTACGCGGACAGGGGGCTATGGGGCCAACGTCCTGACATTC. This encodes CASSTRTGGYGANVLTF. The V and J genes are TRBV19 and TRBJ2-6; 11 nucleotides match TRBD1. This CDR3 spans 17 amino acids. Germline V gene sequence: CDR1 LNHDA, CDR2 SQIVND (reference sequence).

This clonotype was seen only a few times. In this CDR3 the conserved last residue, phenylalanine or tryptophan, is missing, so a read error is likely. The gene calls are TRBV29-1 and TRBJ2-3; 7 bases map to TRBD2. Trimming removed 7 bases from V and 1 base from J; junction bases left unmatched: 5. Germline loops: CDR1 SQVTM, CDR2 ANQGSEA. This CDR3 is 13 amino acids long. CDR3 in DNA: TGCAGCGCCCAACGGGGGGGCACAGATACGCAGTATCTT. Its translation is CSAQRGGTDTQYL.

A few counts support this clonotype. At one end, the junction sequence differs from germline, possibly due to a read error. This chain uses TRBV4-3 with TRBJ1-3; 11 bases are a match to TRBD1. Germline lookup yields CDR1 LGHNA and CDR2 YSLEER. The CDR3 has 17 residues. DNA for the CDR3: TGTGCCAGCAGCCAAGCACCGGGACAGGGGGTTGGAAACACCATATATTTT. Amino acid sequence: CASSQAPGQGVGNTIYF.

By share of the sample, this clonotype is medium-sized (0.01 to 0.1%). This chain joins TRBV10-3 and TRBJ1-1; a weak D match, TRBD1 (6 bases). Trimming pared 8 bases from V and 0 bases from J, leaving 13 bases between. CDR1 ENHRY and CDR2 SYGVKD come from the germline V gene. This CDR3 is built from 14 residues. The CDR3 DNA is TGTGCCATCCAAGGGGGAGGAGTGAACACTGAAGCTTTCTTT. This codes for CAIQGGGVNTEAFF.